These T cell receptor beta chains were read from a single sample in a study of regulatory T cells in long-lasting Graves disease. TCRdb re-analysed the multiplex PCR reads in MiXCR, keeping a single row per CDR3 protein. The repertoire has under 500,000 distinct CDR3 sequences, around 21% of them found once; the top ten carry 7.8%. This specimen was peripheral blood mononuclear cells (PBMCs), taken when the disease was refractory, from a patient treated with antithyroid drugs. These receptors originate from a female donor with Graves disease. Both conserved end residues are part of each CDR3. D genes are given only for firm matches. Clone size is shown for a subset of rows, as once, few, many or a class of expanded clone.

TRBD1,NA,TRBJ1-5,TRBV4-1,TGCGCCAGCAGCCAAGAGGGACAGGGGCTTGGCAATCAGCCCCAGCATTTT,CASSQEGQGLGNQPQHF
NA,many,TRBJ2-2,TRBV2,TGTGCCAGCAGTGAAAGCTTCCCTTACACCGGGGAGCTGTTTTTT,CASSESFPYTGELFF
TRBD1,many,TRBJ2-7,TRBV28,TGTGCCAGCAGTTTATACGGGACAGGGGGAATCTACGAGCAGTACTTC,CASSLYGTGGIYEQYF
NA,many,TRBJ1-1,TRBV27,TGTGCCAGCAGTCCCTATTTGGACAGTTTGAACACTGAAGCTTTCTTT,CASSPYLDSLNTEAFF
TRBD1,NA,TRBJ1-4,TRBV5-6,TGTGCCAGCAGCCTCACCGGGACAGGGGAAGAAAAACTGTTTTTT,CASSLTGTGEEKLFF
NA,many,TRBJ1-1,TRBV6-1,TGTGCCAGCAGCGACGAACCTAGGGACACTGAAGCTTTCTTT,CASSDEPRDTEAFF
NA,NA,TRBJ1-5,TRBV7-2,TGTGCCAGCAGCTTAGTGTCGGGGGCGTTGTATCAGCCCCAGCATTTT,CASSLVSGALYQPQHF
TRBD2,many,TRBJ2-1,TRBV11-2,TGTGCCAGCAGCTTAGCGGGAGGGCCTTATGAGCAGTTCTTC,CASSLAGGPYEQFF
NA,few,TRBJ1-5,TRBV18,TGTGCCAGCTCACGGGGGGTAGGGTTGAATCAGCCCCAGCATTTT,CASSRGVGLNQPQHF
NA,NA,TRBJ2-1,TRBV11-2,TGTGCCAGCAGCTTATTGTCCGCCAGCTCCTACAATGAGCAGTTCTTC,CASSLLSASSYNEQFF
TRBD2,NA,TRBJ2-5,TRBV4-1,TGCGCCAGCAGCCAAGATTGGCTAGCGGGAGTTCGAGAGACCCAGTACTTC,CASSQDWLAGVRETQYF
NA,NA,TRBJ1-1,TRBV18,TGTGCCAGCTCACTTTACCCCCCACAGGACCTTGAAGACACTGAAGCTTTCTTT,CASSLYPPQDLEDTEAFF
NA,NA,TRBJ2-1,TRBV12-3/TRBV12-4,TGTGCCAGCAGCCCCTACCGGCTCTCCTACAATGAGCAGTTCTTC,CASSPYRLSYNEQFF
NA,many,TRBJ2-7,TRBV5-1,TGCGCCAGTTCAAATGGTAGGGTGGGGGGCTACGAGCAGTACTTC,CASSNGRVGGYEQYF
NA,NA,TRBJ2-1,TRBV7-6,TGTGCCAGCAGCTTACGGGGCGACCCCTACAATGAGCAGTTCTTC,CASSLRGDPYNEQFF
TRBD1,many,TRBJ2-5,TRBV10-3,TGTGCCATCAGTGCGAAGAGGGGACAGGGAAGCGAGGCCCAGTACTTC,CAISAKRGQGSEAQYF
NA,many,TRBJ1-1,TRBV2,TGTGCCAGCCTGGGGGGGATGCCGAACACTGAAGCTTTCTTT,CASLGGMPNTEAFF
NA,many,TRBJ2-7,TRBV6-9,TGTGCCAGCAGTTACGACAGCTTATCCTACGAGCAGTACTTC,CASSYDSLSYEQYF
NA,many,TRBJ1-2,TRBV28,TGTGCCAGCAGTAACGAGCCCTATGGCTACACCTTC,CASSNEPYGYTF
TRBD2,NA,TRBJ2-7,TRBV11-2,TGTGCCAGCAGCTTACATGCCGGGACTAGCGGGCCATCCTACGAGCAGTACTTC,CASSLHAGTSGPSYEQYF
TRBD1,once,TRBJ2-2,TRBV6-4,TGTGCCAGCAATGAGCCGGGACAGGAAGTTCCAGCGGTCATCGGGGAGCTGTTTTTT,CASNEPGQEVPAVIGELFF
NA,many,TRBJ2-6,TRBV28,TGTGCCAGCAGCCCCGGGGGTCGGGCAATGAGCTCTGGGGCCAACGTCCTGACTTTC,CASSPGGRAMSSGANVLTF
NA,many,TRBJ1-2,TRBV7-2,TGTGCCAGCAGCCCCCGTTTGACAGGCAACTATGGCTACACCTTC,CASSPRLTGNYGYTF
TRBD1,many,TRBJ1-2,TRBV30,TGTGCCTGGTTGCCTGGACATCACCCAGGGGGTGGCTACACCTTC,CAWLPGHHPGGGYTF
NA,few,TRBJ1-4,TRBV7-9,TGTGCCAGCAGCCCGACGCCGCCTAATGAAAAACTGTTTTTT,CASSPTPPNEKLFF
TRBD1,many,TRBJ2-6,TRBV6-1,TGTGCCAGCAGACCATGGGACAGGGGAAGGAGAGGGGCCAACGTCCTGACTTTC,CASRPWDRGRRGANVLTF
NA,NA,TRBJ2-1,TRBV3-1,TGTGCCAGCAGCCAGCTCGGGGCTTACAATGAGCAGTTCTTC,CASSQLGAYNEQFF
NA,NA,TRBJ1-1,TRBV9,TGTGCCAGCAGCGTAGGTCCGGGTAACACTGAAGCTTTCTTT,CASSVGPGNTEAFF
TRBD1,NA,TRBJ1-2,TRBV27,TGTGCCAGCAGTTTTATTCATGACAGGGGGTCGATCGTGAGAGGCTACACCTTC,CASSFIHDRGSIVRGYTF
TRBD2,few,TRBJ2-5,TRBV3-1,TGTGCCAGCAGCTTACGTCTAGCGGGAGGTACCCAAGAGACCCAGTACTTC,CASSLRLAGGTQETQYF
NA,many,TRBJ2-5,TRBV7-9,TGTGCCAGCAGCTCATCGGGGCCCGGGAAGGGGACCCAGTACTTC,CASSSSGPGKGTQYF
NA,NA,TRBJ2-7,TRBV18,TGTGCCAGCTCAATAATCAGGGTAGTAATCGACGAGCAGTACTTC,CASSIIRVVIDEQYF
NA,many,TRBJ2-7,TRBV11-2,TGTGCCAGCAGCACGCAGGGGTACGAGCAGTACTTC,CASSTQGYEQYF
NA,NA,TRBJ2-7,TRBV11-2,TGTGCCAGCAGCCAGAAGGGGGGGAGCTACGAGCAGTACTTC,CASSQKGGSYEQYF
NA,few,TRBJ1-1,TRBV29-1,TGCAGCGTTCCGGAAGGGAACACTGAAGCTTTCTTT,CSVPEGNTEAFF
NA,few,TRBJ1-4,TRBV4-1,TGCGCCAGCAGCCAAGTCCAGGGTTCCAATGAAAAACTGTTTTTT,CASSQVQGSNEKLFF
NA,NA,TRBJ2-7,TRBV5-1,TGCGCCAGCAGCTTGTTGGGGGGAGTCCCCCTCTACGAGCAGTACTTC,CASSLLGGVPLYEQYF
TRBD1,few,TRBJ2-5,TRBV7-9,TGTGCCAGCAGCCTTTGGGACAGACAAGAGACCCAGTACTTC,CASSLWDRQETQYF
TRBD1,NA,TRBJ2-7,TRBV18,TGTGCCAGCTCACCCGCGACACAGGGGCCCCTGAGCCACGAGCAGTACTTC,CASSPATQGPLSHEQYF
NA,many,TRBJ1-1,TRBV7-8,TGTGCCAGCAGCTTAGAATTAAGGACTGAAGCTTTCTTT,CASSLELRTEAFF
NA,NA,TRBJ2-3,TRBV20-1,TGCAGTGCTTGGGACAACACAGATACGCAGTATTTT,CSAWDNTDTQYF
NA,NA,TRBJ1-1,TRBV4-1,TGCGCCAGCAGCCAGGGGGCACGGTTGAACACTGAAGCTTTCTTT,CASSQGARLNTEAFF
NA,many,TRBJ1-1,TRBV11-2,TGTGCCAGCAGCTCCCCTCAGGCTGAAGCTTTCTTT,CASSSPQAEAFF
TRBD2,few,TRBJ2-5,TRBV7-9,TGTGCCAGCAGCTTAGCGGGAAGCGGGACTAGCCCAGAGACCCAGTACTTC,CASSLAGSGTSPETQYF
NA,NA,TRBJ1-5,TRBV7-9,TGTGCCAGCAGCTTAGTAGGTGTTAGCAATCAGCCCCAGCATTTT,CASSLVGVSNQPQHF
TRBD2,many,TRBJ2-5,TRBV9,TGTGCCAGCAGCGTAGGGTTAGCGGGAGAAGAGACCCAGTACTTC,CASSVGLAGEETQYF